The 24 T cell receptor beta chains in this list originate from one sample, sequenced in a study of T-cell reconstitution after alpha-beta-depleted transplantation in children. Preparation of the TCRbeta library used unique molecular identifiers. TCRdb reprocessed the PCR reads with MiXCR, giving one entry per CDR3 protein. The sample lists some 350,000 distinct CDR3 sequences; 10% were seen once. This sample comprised PBMCs from the stem cell graft donor, obtained from the stem cell graft. The receptors shown here come from a human donor who donated a stem cell graft to a child with acute lymphoblastic leukemia.

The chain carries TRBV9 and TRBJ2-2, with 10 bases matching TRBD2. The V and J ends lost 0 bases and 4 bases, in that order; junction bases with no gene match: 3. Germline CDR1 SGDLS, CDR2 YYNGEE. The CDR3 has 16 residues. CDR3 bases: TGTGCCAGCAGCGTAGCTAGCGGGAGAGCCACCGGGGAGCTGTTTTTT. Translated: CASSVASGRATGELFF.

The rearrangement uses TRBV12-3 or TRBV12-4 and TRBJ2-1; 8 bases fit TRBD2. The trim removed 6 bases at V and 10 bases at J, leaving 8 bases unmatched. The CDR3 is 13 residues long. The CDR3 DNA sequence: TGTGCCAGCAGCTTGACTAGCGAGTCAGAGCAGTTCTTC. Residues: CASSLTSESEQFF.

J is TRBJ2-7 and V is TRBV7-3; 7 bases agree with TRBD1. Germline CDR1 is SGHTA and CDR2 is FQGTGA. V lost 2 bases and J lost 2; bases outside the gene matches: 6. The length of the CDR3 is 15 residues. The CDR3, as DNA: TGTGCCAGCAGCTTATCGTCGGGACAGACCTACGAGCAGTACTTC. Its protein product is CASSLSSGQTYEQYF.

This chain connects TRBV28 to TRBJ1-2; 8 bases fit TRBD1. In germline, CDR1 is MDHEN, CDR2 SYDVKM. This CDR3 has 15 residues. The trim removed 1 base at V and 4 bases at J, leaving 5 bases unmatched. As DNA, the CDR3 is TGTGCCAGCAGTTTATCGCGGACAGGGCGCTATGGCTACACCTTC. It yields the protein CASSLSRTGRYGYTF.

The chain uses TRBV30 and TRBJ2-1, with D possibly matching TRBD2 (5 bases). CDR1 is GTSNPN, CDR2 SVGIG, per germline (reference sequence). This CDR3 has 13 amino acids. V gave up 6 bases and J gave up 0 bases, with 9 bases separating them. The CDR3 is CACLRGSYNEQFF. The CDR3 nucleotides are TGTGCCTGCCTCCGGGGCTCCTACAATGAGCAGTTCTTC.

This clonotype was seen repeatedly, ten times or more. The CDR3 protein is CASSQDAGPDQPQHF. DNA of the CDR3: TGTGCCAGCAGCCAAGACGCAGGGCCGGATCAGCCCCAGCATTTT. The chain joins TRBV4-2 to TRBJ1-5; possible D gene TRBD1, 5 bases. Trimming cost V 0 bases and J 5 bases, with 11 bases left between them. Germline-derived CDR1 and CDR2 are LGHNA and YNFKEQ. This CDR3 spans 15 amino acids.

This chain uses TRBV12-3 or TRBV12-4 with TRBJ2-1, with TRBD1 matching 9 bases. Losses at the gene ends were 2 bases for V and 6 bases for J; bases not matched to a gene: 23. The CDR3 has 21 amino acids. The CDR3 sequence: CASSLRTRGITRDRDPNEQFF. The CDR3 coding sequence is TGTGCCAGCAGTTTAAGGACCAGGGGGATCACCCGGGACAGGGATCCCAATGAGCAGTTCTTC.

The chain couples TRBV6-5 to TRBJ2-1; D possibly corresponds to TRBD1 (6 bases). Germline V gives CDR1 MNHEY, CDR2 SVGAGI. The length of the CDR3 is 16 residues. Trimming removed 0 bases from V and 0 bases from J, with 9 bases in between. CDR3 bases: TGTGCCAGCAGTTACTCGGGGGCCAGCTCCTACAATGAGCAGTTCTTC. It codes for CASSYSGASSYNEQFF.

There are a few counts of this clonotype. The CDR3: CASSRPGDGYTF. The CDR3 coding sequence is TGTGCCAGCAGCAGACCGGGGGATGGCTACACCTTC. V usage is TRBV27 and J usage is TRBJ1-2; possibly TRBD1 for D (5 bases). The germline gives CDR1 MNHEY, CDR2 SMNVEV (reference sequence). The V end was cut by 6 bases, the J end by 6 bases, with 11 bases between. The CDR3 is 12 residues long.

There are a few counts of this clonotype. The chain is built from TRBV12-3 or TRBV12-4 and TRBJ2-1; perhaps TRBD2 as D (6 bases). The CDR3 totals 15 residues. V dropped 6 bases and J dropped 3 bases, with 15 bases sitting between them. The CDR3 coding sequence is TGTGCCAGCAGGAGCGTAGCGGCCCACTACAATGAGCAGTTCTTC. Encoded protein: CASRSVAAHYNEQFF.

This clonotype has a handful of counts. V and J are TRBV12-3 or TRBV12-4 and TRBJ2-1, with D possibly TRBD2 on 6 matching bases. Trimming pared 1 base from V and 7 bases from J, leaving 14 bases between. CDR3 length: 15 residues. CDR3 loop: CASSLGGNQGNEQFF. The CDR3 region has the DNA TGTGCCAGCAGTTTAGGCGGGAACCAAGGTAATGAGCAGTTCTTC.

The chain is built from TRBV12-3 or TRBV12-4 and TRBJ1-4, with 9 bases fitting TRBD1. V was pared by 6 bases and J by 8 bases, with 7 bases of the junction left unmatched. This CDR3 is built from 14 residues. CDR3 protein: CASRGQGQGEKLFF. In DNA, the CDR3 is TGTGCCAGCAGGGGACAGGGACAGGGCGAAAAACTGTTTTTT.

This clonotype was seen ten or more times. This sequence joins TRBV7-8 and TRBJ2-7, with TRBD1 identical over 8 bases. Germline loops: CDR1 SGHVS, CDR2 FQNEAQ. Unmatched junction bases numbered 10, after V lost 5 bases and J lost 7 bases. CDR3 length equals 14 residues. CDR3 in DNA: TGTGCCAGCAGCATAGGTCAGGGGGCGGAGGAGCAGTACTTC. This sequence encodes CASSIGQGAEEQYF.

This clonotype has only a few counts. This sequence joins TRBV29-1 and TRBJ2-2; TRBD2 aligns across 12 bases. V lost 4 bases to trimming and J lost 3 bases; unmatched junction nucleotides: 6. Germline V gives CDR1 SQVTM, CDR2 ANQGSEA. The CDR3 totals 16 residues. In DNA form, the CDR3 reads TGCAGCGTTGCCGCCGGACTAGCGGGGCACACCGGGGAGCTGTTTTTT. Protein sequence: CSVAAGLAGHTGELFF.

This clonotype was observed at least ten times. CDR3: CASSLWAQGAETQYF. CDR3 coding DNA: TGTGCCAGCAGTTTATGGGCCCAGGGGGCTGAGACCCAGTACTTC. This chain uses TRBV28 with TRBJ2-5, with 8 bases fitting TRBD1. The germline V gene encodes CDR1 MDHEN and CDR2 SYDVKM. The CDR3 sequence is 15 residues long. Unmatched junction bases numbered 5, after V lost 0 bases and J lost 5 bases. Using reference TRBV28 and TRBJ2-5 for the parts outside the CDR3, the full variable domain is DVKVTQSSRYLVKRTGEKVFLECVQDMDHENMFWYRQDPGLGLRLIYFSYDVKMKEKGDIPEGYSVSREKKERFSLILESASTNQTSMYLCASSLWAQGAETQYFGPGTRLLVL.

The chain has TRBV7-2 and TRBJ2-5, with 7 bases aligning to TRBD2. V shed 2 bases, J shed 4 bases, and the junction held 7 bases outside the gene matches. This CDR3 is built from 15 residues. Germline assignment: CDR1 SGHTA and CDR2 FQGNSA. CDR3 sequence: CASSLIGGEVETQYF. CDR3 sequence (DNA): TGTGCCAGCAGCTTAATTGGGGGGGAGGTAGAGACCCAGTACTTC.

This clonotype was picked up many times. The CDR3 DNA reads as TGCAGTGCGAACAGGGCGGGCACAGATACGCAGTATTTT. Amino acids: CSANRAGTDTQYF. V is TRBV20-1 and J is TRBJ2-3, with D possibly being TRBD1 (6 bases). Per the germline V gene, CDR1 is DFQATT and CDR2 is SNEGSKA (reference sequence). The V gene lost 6 bases and the J gene lost 1 base, with 11 bases spanning the gap. The CDR3 is 13 residues long.

The rearrangement uses TRBV4-2 and TRBJ2-7; D unclear. V shed 0 bases and J shed 7 bases, with 4 bases lying between them. CDR3 length: 11 residues. Germline V gene sequence: CDR1 LGHNA, CDR2 YNFKEQ. The CDR3 region has the DNA TGTGCCAGCAGCCAAGATTTGGAGCAGTACTTC. This codes for CASSQDLEQYF.

CDR3 DNA sequence: TGCGCCAGCAGCCTAAACAGGGAGACTTTAAACGAGCAGTACTTC. It is translated as CASSLNRETLNEQYF. This chain links TRBV4-1 with TRBJ2-7, with D tentatively TRBD1 (6 bases). V was shortened by 4 bases and J by 5 bases, with 18 bases between the two germline ends. The CDR3 is 15 residues long. Looked up from germline, CDR1 is MGHRA and CDR2 is YSYEKL.

Only a few counts were recorded for this clonotype. This chain links TRBV28 with TRBJ2-3; D might be TRBD1 (5 bases). CDR1 is MDHEN and CDR2 is SYDVKM in the germline V gene. The V gene lost 4 bases and the J gene lost 7 bases, with 9 bases spanning the gap. The CDR3 has 12 residues. Here the CDR3 DNA reads TGTGCCAGCAGTTCAGGGATTAATACGCAGTATTTT. Translating it yields CASSSGINTQYF.

The table lists this clonotype with many counts. The chain combines TRBV6-5 with TRBJ1-1; D not certain. V lost 1 base and J lost 5, with 8 bases in between. Germline V gene sequence: CDR1 MNHEY, CDR2 SVGAGI. The CDR3 extends over 13 amino acids. This CDR3 reads CASSYLMGTEAFF. For the CDR3, the DNA is TGTGCCAGCAGTTACTTAATGGGGACTGAAGCTTTCTTT.

This clonotype has just a few counts. The chain combines TRBV4-2 with TRBJ1-1, with D possibly matching TRBD1 (5 bases). The V gene's germline CDR1 is LGHNA and CDR2 YNFKEQ. The CDR3 covers 15 residues. Trimming removed 3 bases from V and 1 base from J, with 12 bases in between. This CDR3 is CASSQGGRRNTEAFF. DNA for the CDR3: TGTGCCAGCAGCCAGGGGGGACGGCGGAACACTGAAGCTTTCTTT.

The chain employs TRBV7-3 and TRBJ2-7; possibly TRBD1 or TRBD2 for D (5 bases each). The CDR3 has 15 amino acids. Germline CDR1 SGHTA, CDR2 FQGTGA. Trimming shortened V by 1 base and J by 0 bases, and 10 bases separated the two germline ends. CDR3 DNA sequence: TGTGCCAGCAGCTTAATGTCAGGGAGCTCCTACGAGCAGTACTTC. Its protein is CASSLMSGSSYEQYF. Using reference TRBV7-3 and TRBJ2-7 for the parts outside the CDR3, the full variable domain is GAGVSQTPSNKVTEKGKYVELRCDPISGHTALYWYRQSLGQGPEFLIYFQGTGAADDSGLPNDRFFAVRPEGSVSTLKIQRTERGDSAVYLCASSLMSGSSYEQYFGPGTRLTVT.

This clonotype appeared a few times. The chain links TRBV21-1 to TRBJ2-1; the D call of TRBD2 is as the table states it, not checked on the DNA. TRBV21-1 is a recognized pseudogene. The CDR3 totals 15 residues. This CDR3 is CASSKPGRVANEQFF. CDR3 bases: TGTGCCAGCAGCAAACCCGGGAGGGTGGCCAATGAGCAGTTCTTC.